Each of the 3 T cell receptor beta chains below was sequenced from the same sample in a study of T cells in Graves' hyperthyroidism and ophthalmopathy (dated by TCRdb to between 2018 and 2021). The method was multiplex PCR. The sample was run on an Illumina HiSeq 2000. TCR beta CDR3 regions were amplified from RNA transcripts. The TCR CDR3 was subjected to a first round of RT-PCR using the HTBI primer set and the Qiagen OneStep RT-PCR kit. Using fastp at Q25 and MiXCR, TCRdb reprocessed the public reads and kept productive beta chains. A single entry per CDR3 protein holds the most common genes and DNA from its merged rows. Recorded for this sample are 660,000 or so distinct CDR3 sequences; less than 25% of them occurred a single time. Roughly a third of the sample goes to the ten largest clones. Sequences were obtained from blood. The receptors here all came from a man aged 25-40 years with Graves' ophthalmopathy.

This clonotype was counted a few times. The V gene is TRBV19, the J gene TRBJ2-1; TRBD1 matches at 8 bases. The CDR3 contains 18 residues. After removal of 1 base from V and 7 bases from J, the junction contained 15 bases not matched to a gene. Looked up from germline, CDR1 is LNHDA and CDR2 is SQIVND (reference sequence). The DNA for the CDR3 is TGTGCCAGTAGTATAGTGGACAGGGTCACCCCACCATCAAATGAGCAGTTCTTC. This gives the protein CASSIVDRVTPPSNEQFF.

The chain is built from TRBV4-3 and TRBJ2-7; 9 bases are a match to TRBD1. The CDR3 spans 17 residues. Germline values: CDR1 LGHNA, CDR2 YSLEER. Germline trimming cut 5 bases from V and 2 bases from J; bases unmatched to any gene: 13. The CDR3 sequence: CASSKAYGTGSPYEQYF. For the CDR3, the DNA is TGCGCCAGCAGCAAAGCTTATGGGACAGGGTCCCCCTACGAGCAGTACTTC.

This clonotype has ten or more counts. The chain couples TRBV3-1 to TRBJ1-1; unclear D gene. There are 12 residues in the CDR3. Germline CDR1 and CDR2: LGHDT and YNNKEL (reference sequence). Trimming removed 4 bases from V and 5 bases from J, with 8 bases in between. The CDR3, as DNA: TGTGCCAGCAGCCTAGGGCGGACTGAAGCTTTCTTT. Amino acids: CASSLGRTEAFF.